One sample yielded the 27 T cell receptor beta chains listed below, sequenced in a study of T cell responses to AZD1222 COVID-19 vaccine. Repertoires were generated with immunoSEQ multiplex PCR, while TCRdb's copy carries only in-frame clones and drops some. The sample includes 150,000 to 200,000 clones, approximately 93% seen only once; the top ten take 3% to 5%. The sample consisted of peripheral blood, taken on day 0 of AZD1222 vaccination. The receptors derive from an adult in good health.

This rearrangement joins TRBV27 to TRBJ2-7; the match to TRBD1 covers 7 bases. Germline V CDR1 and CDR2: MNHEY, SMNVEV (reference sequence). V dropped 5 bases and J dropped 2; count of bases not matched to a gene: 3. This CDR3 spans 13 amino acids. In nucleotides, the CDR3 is TGTGCCAGCAGTCGGGGACAGCCCTACGAGCAGTACTTC. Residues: CASSRGQPYEQYF.

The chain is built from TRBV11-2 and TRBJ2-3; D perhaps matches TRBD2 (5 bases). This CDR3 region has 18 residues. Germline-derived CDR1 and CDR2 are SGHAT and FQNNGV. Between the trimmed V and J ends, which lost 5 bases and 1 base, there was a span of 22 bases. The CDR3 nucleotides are TGTGCCAGCAGCGCACCCTTTTCACTAGTTTCGGGCACAGATACGCAGTATTTT. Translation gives CASSAPFSLVSGTDTQYF.

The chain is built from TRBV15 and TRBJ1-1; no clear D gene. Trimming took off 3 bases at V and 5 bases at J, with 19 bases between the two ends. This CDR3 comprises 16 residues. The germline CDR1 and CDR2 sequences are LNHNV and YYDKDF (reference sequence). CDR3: CATSRGFSVIGTEAFF. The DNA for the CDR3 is TGTGCCACCAGCAGGGGTTTTTCCGTTATCGGGACTGAAGCTTTCTTT.

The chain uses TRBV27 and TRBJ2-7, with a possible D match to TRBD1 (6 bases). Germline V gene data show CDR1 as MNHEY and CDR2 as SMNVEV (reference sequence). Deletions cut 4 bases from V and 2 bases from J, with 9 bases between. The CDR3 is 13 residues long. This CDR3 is CASSSRDTYEQYF. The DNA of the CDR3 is TGTGCCAGCAGTTCCCGGGACACCTACGAGCAGTACTTC.

The CDR3 DNA sequence: TGTGCCAGCAGCCGGTTCGAACAGGGGAATAGGAATTCACCCCTCCACTTT. Translation gives CASSRFEQGNRNSPLHF. The chain couples TRBV5-6 to TRBJ1-6, with 7 positions matching TRBD1. The CDR3 runs 17 residues. Germline CDR1 is SGHDT and CDR2 is YYEEEE. V dropped 4 bases and J dropped 7; count of bases not matched to a gene: 14. The whole variable domain, filled in from reference TRBV5-6 and TRBJ1-6, reads DAGVTQSPTHLIKTRGQQVTLRCSPKSGHDTVSWYQQALGQGPQFIFQYYEEEERQRGNFPDRFSGHQFPNYSSELNVNALLLGDSALYLCASSRFEQGNRNSPLHFGNGTRLTVT.

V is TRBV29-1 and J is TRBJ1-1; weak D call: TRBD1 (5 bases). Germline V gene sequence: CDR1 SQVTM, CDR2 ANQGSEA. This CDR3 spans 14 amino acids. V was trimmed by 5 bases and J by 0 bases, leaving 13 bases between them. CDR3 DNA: TGCAGCGTTATAGGGGACCCTATGAACACTGAAGCTTTCTTT. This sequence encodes CSVIGDPMNTEAFF.

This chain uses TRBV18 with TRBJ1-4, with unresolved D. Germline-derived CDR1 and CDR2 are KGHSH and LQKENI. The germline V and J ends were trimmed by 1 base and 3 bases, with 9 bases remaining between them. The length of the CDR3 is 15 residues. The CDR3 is CASSPRLKPNEKLFF. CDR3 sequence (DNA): TGTGCCAGCTCACCACGCTTAAAGCCTAATGAAAAACTGTTTTTT.

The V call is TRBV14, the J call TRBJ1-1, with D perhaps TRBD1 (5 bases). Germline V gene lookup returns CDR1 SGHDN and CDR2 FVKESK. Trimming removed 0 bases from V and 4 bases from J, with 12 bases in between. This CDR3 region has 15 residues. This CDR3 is CASSQDRGLGTEAFF. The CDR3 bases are TGTGCCAGCAGCCAAGATCGGGGACTCGGCACTGAAGCTTTCTTT.

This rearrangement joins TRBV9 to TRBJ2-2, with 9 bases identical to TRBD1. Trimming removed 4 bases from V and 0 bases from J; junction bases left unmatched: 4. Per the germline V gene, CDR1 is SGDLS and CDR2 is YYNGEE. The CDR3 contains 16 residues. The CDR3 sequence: CASSSGQGPNTGELFF. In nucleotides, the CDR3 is TGTGCCAGCAGCTCGGGACAGGGACCGAACACCGGGGAGCTGTTTTTT.

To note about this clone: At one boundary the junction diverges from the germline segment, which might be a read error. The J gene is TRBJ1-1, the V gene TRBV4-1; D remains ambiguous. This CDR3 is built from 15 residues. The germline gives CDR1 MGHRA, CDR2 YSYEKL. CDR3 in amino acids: CASSQEEYMNTEAFF. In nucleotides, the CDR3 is TGCGCCAGCAGCCAAGAGGAATACATGAACACTGAGGCTTTCTTT.

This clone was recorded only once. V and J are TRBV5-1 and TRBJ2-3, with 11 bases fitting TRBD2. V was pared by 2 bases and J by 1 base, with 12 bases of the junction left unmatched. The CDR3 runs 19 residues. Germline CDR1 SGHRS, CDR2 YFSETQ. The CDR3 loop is CASSFHSLAGGPRTDTQYF. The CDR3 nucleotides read TGCGCCAGCAGCTTTCATTCTCTAGCGGGGGGCCCCCGCACAGATACGCAGTATTTT.

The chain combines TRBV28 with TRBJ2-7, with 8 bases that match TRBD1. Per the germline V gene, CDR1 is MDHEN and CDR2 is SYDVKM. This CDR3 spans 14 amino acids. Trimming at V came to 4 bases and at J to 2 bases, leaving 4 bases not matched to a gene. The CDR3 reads CASSSGQETYEQYF. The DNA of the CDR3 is TGTGCCAGCAGTTCGGGACAGGAAACCTACGAGCAGTACTTC. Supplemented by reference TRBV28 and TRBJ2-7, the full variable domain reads DVKVTQSSRYLVKRTGEKVFLECVQDMDHENMFWYRQDPGLGLRLIYFSYDVKMKEKGDIPEGYSVSREKKERFSLILESASTNQTSMYLCASSSGQETYEQYFGPGTRLTVT.

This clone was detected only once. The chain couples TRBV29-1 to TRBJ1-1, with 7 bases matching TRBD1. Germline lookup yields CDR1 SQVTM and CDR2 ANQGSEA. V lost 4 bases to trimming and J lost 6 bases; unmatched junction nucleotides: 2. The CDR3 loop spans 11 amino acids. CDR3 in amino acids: CSVGQGAEAFF. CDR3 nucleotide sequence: TGCAGCGTTGGGCAGGGGGCTGAAGCTTTCTTT.

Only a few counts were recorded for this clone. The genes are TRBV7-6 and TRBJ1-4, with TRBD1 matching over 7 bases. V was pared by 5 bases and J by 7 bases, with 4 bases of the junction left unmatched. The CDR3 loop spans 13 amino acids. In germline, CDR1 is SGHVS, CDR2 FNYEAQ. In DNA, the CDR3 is TGTGCCAGCAGCCTGGGACAGCTTGAAAAACTGTTTTTT. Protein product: CASSLGQLEKLFF.

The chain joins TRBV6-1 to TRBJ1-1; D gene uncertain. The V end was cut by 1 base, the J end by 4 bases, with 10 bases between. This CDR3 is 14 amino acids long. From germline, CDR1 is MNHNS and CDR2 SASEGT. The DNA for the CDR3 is TGTGCCAGCAGTGAAGTTCCCGTGGGCACTGAAGCTTTCTTT. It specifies CASSEVPVGTEAFF.

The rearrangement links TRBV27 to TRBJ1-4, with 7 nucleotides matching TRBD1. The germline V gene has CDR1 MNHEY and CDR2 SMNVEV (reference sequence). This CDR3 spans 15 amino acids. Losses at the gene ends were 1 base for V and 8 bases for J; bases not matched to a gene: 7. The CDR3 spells CASSLFRGRGEKLFF. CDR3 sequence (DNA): TGTGCCAGCAGTTTATTTCGTGGCAGGGGGGAAAAACTGTTTTTT.

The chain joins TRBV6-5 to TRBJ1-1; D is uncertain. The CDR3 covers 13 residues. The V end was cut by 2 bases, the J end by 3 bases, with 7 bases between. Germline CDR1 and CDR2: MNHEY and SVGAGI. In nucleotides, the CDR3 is TGTGCCAGCAGTTACGGTGCCTACACTGAAGCTTTCTTT. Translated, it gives CASSYGAYTEAFF.

CDR3: CSVAPSGRGETQYF. CDR3 nucleotides: TGCAGCGTCGCCCCTAGCGGGAGGGGAGAGACCCAGTACTTC. The chain carries TRBV29-1 and TRBJ2-5, with 12 nucleotides matching TRBD2. J lost 4 bases, V lost 6 bases, and 6 bases had no gene match. Germline V gene lookup returns CDR1 SQVTM and CDR2 ANQGSEA. This CDR3 has 14 residues. The full variable domain, in which reference TRBV29-1 and TRBJ2-5 provide the parts outside the CDR3, is SAVISQKPSRDICQRGTSLTIQCQVDSQVTMMFWYRQQPGQSLTLIATANQGSEATYESGFVIDKFPISRPNLTFSTLTVSNMSPEDSSIYLCSVAPSGRGETQYFGPGTRLLVL.

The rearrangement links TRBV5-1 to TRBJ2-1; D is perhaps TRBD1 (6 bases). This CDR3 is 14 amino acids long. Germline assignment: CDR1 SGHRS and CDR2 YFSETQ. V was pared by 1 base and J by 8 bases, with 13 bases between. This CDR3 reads CASSLTQGWDEQFF. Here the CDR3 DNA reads TGCGCCAGCAGCTTGACACAGGGCTGGGATGAGCAGTTCTTC.

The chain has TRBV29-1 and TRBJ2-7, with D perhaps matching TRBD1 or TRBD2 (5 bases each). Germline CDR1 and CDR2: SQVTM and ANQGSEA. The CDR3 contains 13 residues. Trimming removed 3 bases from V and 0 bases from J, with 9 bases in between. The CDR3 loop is CSVEGRNSYEQYF. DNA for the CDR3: TGCAGCGTTGAGGGACGGAACTCCTACGAGCAGTACTTC.

CDR3 DNA sequence: TGTGCCACCAGTGATTTATGGGGGGTCAGCGGCTACACCTTC. Its translation: CATSDLWGVSGYTF. The V and J genes are TRBV24-1 and TRBJ1-2; TRBD1 is a possible D gene (5 bases). Germline lookup yields CDR1 KGHDR and CDR2 SFDVKD. Trimming removed 1 base from V and 8 bases from J, with 13 bases in between. The CDR3 extends over 14 amino acids.

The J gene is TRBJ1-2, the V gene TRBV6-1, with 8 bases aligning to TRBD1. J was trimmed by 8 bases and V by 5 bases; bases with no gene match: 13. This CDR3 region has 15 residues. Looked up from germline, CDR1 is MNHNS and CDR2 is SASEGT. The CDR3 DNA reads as TGTGCCAGCAGTACCCGTGACAGGGGTGCGGAGGGCTACACCTTC. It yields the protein CASSTRDRGAEGYTF.

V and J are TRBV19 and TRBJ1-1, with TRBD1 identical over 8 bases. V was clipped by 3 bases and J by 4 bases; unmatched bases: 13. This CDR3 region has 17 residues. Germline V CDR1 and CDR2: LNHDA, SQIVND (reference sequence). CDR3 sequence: CASSIGARGTGRTEAFF. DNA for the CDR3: TGTGCCAGTAGTATTGGTGCGCGAGGGACAGGACGCACTGAAGCTTTCTTT.

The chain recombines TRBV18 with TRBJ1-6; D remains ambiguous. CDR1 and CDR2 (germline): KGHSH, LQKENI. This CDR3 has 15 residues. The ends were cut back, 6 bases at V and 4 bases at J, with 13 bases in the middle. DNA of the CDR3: TGTGCCAGCTCTCAAATGACTGGGTATAATTCACCCCTCCACTTT. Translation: CASSQMTGYNSPLHF.

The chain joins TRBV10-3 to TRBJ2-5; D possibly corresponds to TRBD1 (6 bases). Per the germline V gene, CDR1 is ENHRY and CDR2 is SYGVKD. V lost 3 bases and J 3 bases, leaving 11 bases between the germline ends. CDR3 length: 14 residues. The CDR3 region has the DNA TGTGCCATCAGTGAACCGGGACAAGAAGAGACCCAGTACTTC. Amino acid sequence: CAISEPGQEETQYF.

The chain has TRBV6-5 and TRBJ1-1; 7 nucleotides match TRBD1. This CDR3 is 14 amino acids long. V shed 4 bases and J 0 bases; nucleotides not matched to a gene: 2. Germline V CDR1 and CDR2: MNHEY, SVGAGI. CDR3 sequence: CASSWDSMNTEAFF. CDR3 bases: TGTGCCAGCAGTTGGGACAGTATGAACACTGAAGCTTTCTTT.

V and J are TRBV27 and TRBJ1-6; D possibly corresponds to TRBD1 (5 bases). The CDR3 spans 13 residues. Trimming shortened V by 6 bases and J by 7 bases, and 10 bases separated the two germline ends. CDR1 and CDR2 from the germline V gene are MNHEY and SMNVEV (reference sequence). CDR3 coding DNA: TGTGCCAGCAGACGACAGAGAAATTCACCCCTCCACTTT. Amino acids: CASRRQRNSPLHF.